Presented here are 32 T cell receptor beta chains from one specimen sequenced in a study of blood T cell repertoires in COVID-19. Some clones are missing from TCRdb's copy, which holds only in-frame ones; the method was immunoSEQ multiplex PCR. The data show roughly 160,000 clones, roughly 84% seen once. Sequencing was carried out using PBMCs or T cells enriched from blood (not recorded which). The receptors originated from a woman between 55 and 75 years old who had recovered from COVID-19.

In DNA, the CDR3 is TGTGCCAGCATCCCGCGTGGGGGCGGCACTGAAGCTTTCTTT. Protein sequence: CASIPRGGGTEAFF. The genes are TRBV2 and TRBJ1-1, with D possibly matching TRBD1 (6 bases). V was cut by 7 bases and J by 4 bases, with 16 bases left in between. CDR3 size: 14 residues. Germline V lookup: CDR1 SNHLY, CDR2 FYNNEI.

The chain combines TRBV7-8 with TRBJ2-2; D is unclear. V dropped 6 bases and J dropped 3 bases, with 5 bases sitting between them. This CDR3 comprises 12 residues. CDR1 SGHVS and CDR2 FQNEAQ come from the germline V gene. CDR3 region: CASSPDTGELFF. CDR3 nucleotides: TGTGCCAGCAGTCCAGACACCGGGGAGCTGTTTTTT. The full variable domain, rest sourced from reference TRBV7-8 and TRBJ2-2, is GAGVSQSPRYKVAKRGQDVALRCDPISGHVSLFWYQQALGQGPEFLTYFQNEAQLDKSGLPSDRFFAERPEGSVSTLKIQRTQQEDSAVYLCASSPDTGELFFGEGSRLTVL.

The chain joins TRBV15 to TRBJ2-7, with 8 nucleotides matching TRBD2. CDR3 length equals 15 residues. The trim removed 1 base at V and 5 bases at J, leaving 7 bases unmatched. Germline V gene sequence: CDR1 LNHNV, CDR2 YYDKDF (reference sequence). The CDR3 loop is CATSRAGTRRNEQYF. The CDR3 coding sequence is TGTGCCACCAGCAGAGCTGGGACTAGGCGCAACGAGCAGTACTTC. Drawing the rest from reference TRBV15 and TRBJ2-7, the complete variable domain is DAMVIQNPRYQVTQFGKPVTLSCSQTLNHNVMYWYQQKSSQAPKLLFHYYDKDFNNEADTPDNFQSRRPNTSFCFLDIRSPGLGDTAMYLCATSRAGTRRNEQYFGPGTRLTVT.

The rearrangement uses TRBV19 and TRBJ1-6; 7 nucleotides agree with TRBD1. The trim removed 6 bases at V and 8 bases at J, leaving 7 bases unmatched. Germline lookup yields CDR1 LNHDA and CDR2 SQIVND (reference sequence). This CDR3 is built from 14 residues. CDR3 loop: CASSVTGEDSPLHF. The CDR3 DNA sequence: TGTGCCAGTAGCGTAACAGGGGAAGATTCACCCCTCCACTTT.

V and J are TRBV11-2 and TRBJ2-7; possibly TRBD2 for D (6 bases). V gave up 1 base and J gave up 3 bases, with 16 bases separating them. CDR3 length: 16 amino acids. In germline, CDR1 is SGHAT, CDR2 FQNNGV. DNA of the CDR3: TGTGCCAGCAGCTTAGCGGAGGGTAGGAGTTACTACGAGCAGTACTTC. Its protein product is CASSLAEGRSYYEQYF.

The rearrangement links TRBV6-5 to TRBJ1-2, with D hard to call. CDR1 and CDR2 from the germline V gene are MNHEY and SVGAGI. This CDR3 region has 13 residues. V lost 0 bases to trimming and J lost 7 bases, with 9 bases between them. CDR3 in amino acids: CASSYSGPGGYTF. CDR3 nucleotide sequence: TGTGCCAGCAGTTACTCGGGTCCGGGTGGCTACACCTTC.

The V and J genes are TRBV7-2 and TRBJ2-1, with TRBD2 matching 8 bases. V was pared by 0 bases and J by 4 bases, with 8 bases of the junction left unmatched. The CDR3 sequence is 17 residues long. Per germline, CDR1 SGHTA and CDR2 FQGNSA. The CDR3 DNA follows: TGTGCCAGCAGCTTAGCGGTCGGCGGGGGGCCGTACAATGAGCAGTTCTTC. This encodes CASSLAVGGGPYNEQFF.

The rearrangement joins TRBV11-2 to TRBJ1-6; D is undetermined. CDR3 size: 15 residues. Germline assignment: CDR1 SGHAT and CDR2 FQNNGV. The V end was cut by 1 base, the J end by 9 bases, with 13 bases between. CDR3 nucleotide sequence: TGTGCCAGCAGCTTAGTTCGGGGAGGGAGTTCACCCCTCCACTTT. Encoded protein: CASSLVRGGSSPLHF.

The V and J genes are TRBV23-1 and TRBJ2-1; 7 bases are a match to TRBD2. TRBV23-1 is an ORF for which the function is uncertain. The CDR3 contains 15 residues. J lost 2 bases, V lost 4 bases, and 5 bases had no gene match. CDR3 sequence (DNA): TGCGCCAGCAGTCTACACCGGGGGGCCTACAATGAGCAGTTCTTC. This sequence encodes CASSLHRGAYNEQFF.

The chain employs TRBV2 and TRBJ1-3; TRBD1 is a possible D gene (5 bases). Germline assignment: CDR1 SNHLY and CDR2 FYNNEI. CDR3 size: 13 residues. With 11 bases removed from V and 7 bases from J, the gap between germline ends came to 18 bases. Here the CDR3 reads CAVSAGWANTIYF. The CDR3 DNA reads TGTGCCGTTTCAGCAGGGTGGGCGAACACCATATATTTT.

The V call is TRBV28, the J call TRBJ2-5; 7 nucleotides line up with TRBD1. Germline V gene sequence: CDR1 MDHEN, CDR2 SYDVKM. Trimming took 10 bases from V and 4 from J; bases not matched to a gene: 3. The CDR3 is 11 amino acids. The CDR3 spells CATTGLETQYF. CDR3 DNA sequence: TGTGCCACGACAGGGCTAGAGACCCAGTACTTC.

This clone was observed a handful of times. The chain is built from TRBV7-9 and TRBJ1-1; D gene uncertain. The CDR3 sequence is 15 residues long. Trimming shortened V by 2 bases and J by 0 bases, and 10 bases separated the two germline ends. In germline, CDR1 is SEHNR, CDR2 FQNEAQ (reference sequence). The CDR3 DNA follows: TGTGCCAGCAGCTTACTCCGGGTAGTGAACACTGAAGCTTTCTTT. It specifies CASSLLRVVNTEAFF.

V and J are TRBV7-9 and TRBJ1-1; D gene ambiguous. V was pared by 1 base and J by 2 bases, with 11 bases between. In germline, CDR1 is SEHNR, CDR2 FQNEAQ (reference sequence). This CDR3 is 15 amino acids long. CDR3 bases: TGTGCCAGCAGCTTAGGATCCGGGATTAACACTGAAGCTTTCTTT. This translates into CASSLGSGINTEAFF.

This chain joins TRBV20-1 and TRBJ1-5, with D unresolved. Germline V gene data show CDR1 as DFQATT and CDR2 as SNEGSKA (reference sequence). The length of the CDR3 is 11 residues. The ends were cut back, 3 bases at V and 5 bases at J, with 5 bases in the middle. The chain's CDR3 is CSASHHQPQHF. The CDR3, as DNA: TGCAGTGCTAGCCATCATCAGCCCCAGCATTTT.

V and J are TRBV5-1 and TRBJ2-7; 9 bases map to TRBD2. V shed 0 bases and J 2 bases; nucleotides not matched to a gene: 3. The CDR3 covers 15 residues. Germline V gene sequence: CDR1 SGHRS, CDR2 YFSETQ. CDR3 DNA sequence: TGCGCCAGCAGCTTGGTTGGGACTAGCCCCTACGAGCAGTACTTC. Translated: CASSLVGTSPYEQYF.

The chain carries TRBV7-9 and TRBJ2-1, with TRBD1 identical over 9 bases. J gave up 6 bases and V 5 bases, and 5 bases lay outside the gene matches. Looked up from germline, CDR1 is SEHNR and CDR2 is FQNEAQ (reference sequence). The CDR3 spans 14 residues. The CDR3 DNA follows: TGTGCCAGCAGCCTAACACAGGGGGCCAATGAGCAGTTCTTC. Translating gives CASSLTQGANEQFF.

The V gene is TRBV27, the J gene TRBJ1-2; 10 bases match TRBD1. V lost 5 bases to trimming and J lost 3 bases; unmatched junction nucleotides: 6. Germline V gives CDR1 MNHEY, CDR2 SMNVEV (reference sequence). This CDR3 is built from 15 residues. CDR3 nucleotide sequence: TGTGCCAGCAGTATGGGGACAGGGGCAGACTATGGCTACACCTTC. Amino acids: CASSMGTGADYGYTF.

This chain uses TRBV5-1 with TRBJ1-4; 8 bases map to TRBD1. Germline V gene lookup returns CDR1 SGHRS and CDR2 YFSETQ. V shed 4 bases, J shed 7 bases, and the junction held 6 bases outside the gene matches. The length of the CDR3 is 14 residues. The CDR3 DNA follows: TGCGCCAGCAGCCCAGGGGGCTCTCGTGAAAAACTGTTTTTT. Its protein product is CASSPGGSREKLFF.

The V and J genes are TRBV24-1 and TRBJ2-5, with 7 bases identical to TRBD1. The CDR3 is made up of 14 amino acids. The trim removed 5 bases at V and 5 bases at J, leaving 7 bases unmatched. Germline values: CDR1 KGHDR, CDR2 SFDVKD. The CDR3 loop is CATSGSYRGETQYF. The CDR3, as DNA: TGTGCCACCAGTGGTTCTTACAGGGGTGAGACCCAGTACTTC.

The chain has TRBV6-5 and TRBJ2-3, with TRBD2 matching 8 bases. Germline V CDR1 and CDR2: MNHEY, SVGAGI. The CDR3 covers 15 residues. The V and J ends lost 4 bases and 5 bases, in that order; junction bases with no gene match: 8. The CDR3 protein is CASSLSGGPGDTQYF. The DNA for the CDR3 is TGTGCCAGCAGTTTGTCGGGGGGGCCGGGAGATACGCAGTATTTT.

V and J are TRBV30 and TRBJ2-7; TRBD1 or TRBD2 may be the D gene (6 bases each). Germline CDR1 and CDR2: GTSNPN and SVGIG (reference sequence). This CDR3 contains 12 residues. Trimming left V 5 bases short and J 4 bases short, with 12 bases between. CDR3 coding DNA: TGTGCCTGGGGGGAGGACAGATACGAGCAGTACTTC. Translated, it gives CAWGEDRYEQYF.

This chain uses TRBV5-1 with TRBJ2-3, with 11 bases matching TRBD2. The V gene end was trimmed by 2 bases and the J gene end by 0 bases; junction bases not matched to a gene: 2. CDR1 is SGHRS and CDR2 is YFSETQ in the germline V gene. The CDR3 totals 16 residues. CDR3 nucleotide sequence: TGCGCCAGCAGCTTCGTAGCGGGAGGGAGCACAGATACGCAGTATTTT. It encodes CASSFVAGGSTDTQYF.

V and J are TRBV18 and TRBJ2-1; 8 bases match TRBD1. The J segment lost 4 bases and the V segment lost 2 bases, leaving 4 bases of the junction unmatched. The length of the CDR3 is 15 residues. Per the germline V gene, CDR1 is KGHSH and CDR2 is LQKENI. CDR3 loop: CASSPSRDRYNEQFF. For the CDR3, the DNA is TGTGCCAGCTCACCATCCCGGGACAGGTACAATGAGCAGTTCTTC.

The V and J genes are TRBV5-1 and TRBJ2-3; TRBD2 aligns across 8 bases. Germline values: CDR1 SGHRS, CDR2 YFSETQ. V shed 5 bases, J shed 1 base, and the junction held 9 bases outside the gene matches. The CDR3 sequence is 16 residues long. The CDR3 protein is CASRRSGGIRTDTQYF. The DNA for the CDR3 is TGCGCCAGCAGGAGATCGGGAGGGATACGCACAGATACGCAGTATTTT.

DNA of the CDR3: TGTGCCAGCAGCCAGGGGATCGGAGGAAGCACAGATACGCAGTATTTT. Translated: CASSQGIGGSTDTQYF. This sequence joins TRBV16 and TRBJ2-3; perhaps TRBD2 as D (5 bases). V dropped 3 bases and J dropped 0 bases, with 13 bases sitting between them. The CDR3 consists of 16 residues. Germline CDR1 reads KGHSY; CDR2 reads FQNENV.

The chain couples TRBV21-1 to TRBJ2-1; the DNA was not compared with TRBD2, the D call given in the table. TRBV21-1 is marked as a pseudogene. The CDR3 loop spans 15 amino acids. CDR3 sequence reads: CASSSSGGADNEQFF. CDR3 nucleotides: TGTGCCAGCAGCAGTAGCGGGGGGGCGGACAATGAGCAGTTCTTC.

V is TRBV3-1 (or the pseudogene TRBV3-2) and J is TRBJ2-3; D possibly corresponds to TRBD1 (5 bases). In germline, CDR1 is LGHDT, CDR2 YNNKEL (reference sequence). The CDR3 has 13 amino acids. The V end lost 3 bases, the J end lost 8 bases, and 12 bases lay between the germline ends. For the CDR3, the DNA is TGTGCCAGCAGCCACCTCACAGGTGCTACGCAGTATTTT. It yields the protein CASSHLTGATQYF.

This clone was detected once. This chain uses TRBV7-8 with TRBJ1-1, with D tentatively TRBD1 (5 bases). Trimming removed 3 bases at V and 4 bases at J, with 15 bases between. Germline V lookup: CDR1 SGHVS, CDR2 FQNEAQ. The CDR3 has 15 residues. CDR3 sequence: CASSFSAAGLTEAFF. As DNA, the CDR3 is TGTGCCAGCAGCTTCTCCGCGGCAGGGCTCACTGAAGCTTTCTTT.

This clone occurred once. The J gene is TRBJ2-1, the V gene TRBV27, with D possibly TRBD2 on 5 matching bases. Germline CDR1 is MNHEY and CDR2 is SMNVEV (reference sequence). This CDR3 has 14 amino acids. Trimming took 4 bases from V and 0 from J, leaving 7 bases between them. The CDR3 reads CASSSRGSYNEQFF. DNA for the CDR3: TGTGCCAGCAGTTCTCGGGGCTCCTACAATGAGCAGTTCTTC.

The CDR3 spells CASRPSGSHTGELFF. CDR3 in DNA: TGTGCCAGCAGGCCTAGCGGGAGTCACACCGGGGAGCTGTTTTTT. The rearrangement links TRBV7-7 to TRBJ2-2; TRBD2 matches 10 bases. This CDR3 has 15 residues. With 6 bases clipped from V and 3 bases from J, the junction kept 4 bases outside the gene matches. Germline values: CDR1 SSHAT, CDR2 FNYEAQ (reference sequence).

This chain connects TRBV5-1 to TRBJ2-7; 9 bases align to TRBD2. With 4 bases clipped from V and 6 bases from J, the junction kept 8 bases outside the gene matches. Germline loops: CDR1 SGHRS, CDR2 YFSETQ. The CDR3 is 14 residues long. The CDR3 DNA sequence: TGCGCCAGCAGCATGTTAGCGGGAGAGGGCGAGCAGTACTTC. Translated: CASSMLAGEGEQYF.

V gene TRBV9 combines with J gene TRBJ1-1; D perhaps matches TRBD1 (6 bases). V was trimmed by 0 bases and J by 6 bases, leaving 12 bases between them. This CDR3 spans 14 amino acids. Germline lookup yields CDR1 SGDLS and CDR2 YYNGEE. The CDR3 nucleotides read TGTGCCAGCAGCGTAGCTGGGGGCGCTTCTGAAGCTTTCTTT. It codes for CASSVAGGASEAFF.